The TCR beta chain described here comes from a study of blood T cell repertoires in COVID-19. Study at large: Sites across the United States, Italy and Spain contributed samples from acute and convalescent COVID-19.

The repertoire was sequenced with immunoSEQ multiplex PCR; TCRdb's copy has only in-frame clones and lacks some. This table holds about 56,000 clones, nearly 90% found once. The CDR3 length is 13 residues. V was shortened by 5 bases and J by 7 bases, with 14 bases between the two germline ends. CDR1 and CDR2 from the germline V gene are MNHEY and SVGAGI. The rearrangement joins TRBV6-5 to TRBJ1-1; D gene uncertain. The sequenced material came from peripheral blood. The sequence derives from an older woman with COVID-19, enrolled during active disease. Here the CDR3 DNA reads TGTGCCAGCAGTAAGCCTACGGGTGATGAAGCTTTCTTT. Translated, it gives CASSKPTGDEAFF.